Listed here are 5 T cell receptor beta chains from one sample, sequenced in a study of blood T cell repertoires in COVID-19. Sequencing was performed with immunoSEQ multiplex PCR; in TCRdb, only in-frame clones are kept and a portion is missing. Of roughly 220,000 clones listed, roughly 90% were seen once; the top ten hold over 3%. Sequencing used PBMCs or T cells enriched from blood (not recorded which). The origin of the receptors is a woman aged 40 to 50 with acute COVID-19.

The chain carries TRBV5-6 and TRBJ1-5; D is perhaps TRBD1 (5 bases). Germline V gives CDR1 SGHDT, CDR2 YYEEEE. The CDR3 contains 16 residues. The germline V and J ends were trimmed by 0 bases and 3 bases, with 13 bases remaining between them. The CDR3 reads CASSLGGADVNQPQHF. The CDR3, as DNA: TGTGCCAGCAGCTTGGGGGGCGCGGATGTCAATCAGCCCCAGCATTTT.

This clone was seen once. This rearrangement joins TRBV6-4 to TRBJ1-2; tentative D call: TRBD1 (6 bases). This CDR3 region has 13 residues. V was pared by 6 bases and J by 8 bases, with 16 bases between. Germline CDR1 MRHNA, CDR2 SNTAGT. The CDR3 DNA reads TGTGCCAGCAGGCCGGACAGCCAAACGGGCTACACCTTC. The encoded protein is CASRPDSQTGYTF.

The V call is TRBV2, the J call TRBJ1-2; a possible D gene is TRBD1 (6 bases). Germline V gene sequence: CDR1 SNHLY, CDR2 FYNNEI. The CDR3 totals 13 residues. V lost 5 bases to trimming and J lost 8 bases, with 15 bases between them. CDR3 amino acids: CASSYTGTGGYTF. The CDR3 DNA sequence: TGTGCCAGCAGTTATACAGGGACCGGAGGCTACACCTTC. Full variable domain (missing parts from reference TRBV2 and TRBJ1-2): EPEVTQTPSHQVTQMGQEVILRCVPISNHLYFYWYRQILGQKVEFLVSFYNNEISEKSEIFDDQFSVERPDGSNFTLKIRSTKLEDSAMYFCASSYTGTGGYTFGSGTRLTVV.

The chain combines TRBV10-2 with TRBJ1-4; possible D gene TRBD1, 6 bases. CDR1 is WSHSY and CDR2 is SAAADI in the germline V gene. This CDR3 is 12 amino acids long. The V end was cut by 8 bases, the J end by 5 bases, with 9 bases between. CDR3 in DNA: TGCGCCAGCTCACAGGGAAATGAAAAACTGTTTTTT. This sequence encodes CASSQGNEKLFF.

The CDR3 DNA is TGCGCCAGCAGCCGAGGGGGGGAATCTGAATCACCCCTCCACTTT. Translated: CASSRGGESESPLHF. V usage is TRBV5-1 and J usage is TRBJ1-6; perhaps TRBD1 as D (6 bases). CDR1 is SGHRS, CDR2 YFSETQ, per germline. Trimming shortened V by 4 bases and J by 10 bases, and 18 bases separated the two germline ends. CDR3 size: 15 residues.